This TCR beta chain was sequenced in a study of blood T cell repertoires in COVID-19 (dated by TCRdb to about 2020). In the study overall: Collaborator samples came from the United States, Italy and Spain and covered acute and convalescent phases of COVID-19. Where available, HLA class I and class II types were taken from metadata supplied by the sample provider and were not determined by assay-based typing. Nearly every sample came with metadata listing a de-identified subject ID, COVID-19 status, age in years and sex. Samples were obtained from the ongoing ImmuneRACE study (first 160 participants) and from 950 to 1,500 subjects provided by 6 global collaborators. The material from the prospective study consisted of cDNA or gDNA derived from T cells, B-cell-depleted T cells, or PBMCs. Subjects who had been exposed to COVID-19, were actively infected with it, or had recovered from it provided the deeply sampled blood TCRbeta repertoires that made up the dataset. The repertoires were made available in a free public database intended to serve as a resource for research on the immune response to SARS-CoV-2. The investigation overall reported the following: The quantity of clinical and demographic metadata differed by source and by participant and was supplied without curation.

Whole blood was collected in K2EDTA tubes by collaborating institutions according to the institutions' own protocols. For TCRbeta analysis, collaborators shipped samples as frozen whole blood, isolated PBMCs, or DNA extracted from either of those sample types. TCRbeta CDR3 regions were amplified from genomic DNA by means of the immunoSEQ Assay, a bias-controlled multiplex PCR. The original methods were these. The number of nucleated cells in each sample was estimated from the amplification of reference gene primers within the assay. To quantify the absolute abundance of each unique TCRbeta CDR3 rearrangement, sequence reads were collapsed and filtered. For each sample, productive Simpson clonality was calculated as the square root of Simpson's diversity index over productive rearrangements. TCRdb obtained this table from immuneACCESS and retained in-frame rearrangements with V and J assigned. These tables miss some clones; where compared with another copy, unresolved V genes account for less than half of the shortfall, and the remainder is unexplained. That table furnishes V, J and clone size, whereas the DNA furnished D and trimming. Here the sample has tens of thousands of clones; around 87% occur a single time. The biggest ten clones account for about 18% of the sample.

V and J lose 7 bases and 5 bases, and a span of 9 bases separates them. Counted from cysteine to phenylalanine, this CDR3 has 11 amino acids. Of all the DNA, just the CDR3 is kept, 33 bases in frame from base 1. CDR1 and CDR2, per the germline V gene, are SGHRS and YFSETQ. As concerns this clone: The specificity of this receptor is unknown. Qualities for individual bases were not recorded, and no much larger clone is one base off.

What was sequenced was peripheral blood. This TCR came from a human donor in a cohort sampled during active COVID-19. The chain links TRBV5-1 with TRBJ1-1; no D gene is confidently identified. For the CDR3, the sequence is CASHGETEAFF. The base sequence is TGCGCCAGCCACGGTGAAACTGAAGCTTTCTTT.